These 13 T cell receptor beta chains share one sample of origin, sequenced in a study of cytomegalovirus exposure and HLA in healthy donors. 60 Vbeta and 13 Jbeta primers were used in PCR. Using immunoSEQ multiplex PCR, the repertoire was profiled, and TCRdb retains in-frame clones only, with some absent. The sample has approximately 76,000 clones, roughly 73% seen once. Sequenced: PBMCs. These receptors were obtained from a woman aged 40 to 49 in good health and CMV-seropositive.

The V call is TRBV6-1, the J call TRBJ2-2; D unresolved. Deletions cut 3 bases from V and 8 bases from J, with 10 bases between. The germline V gene has CDR1 MNHNS and CDR2 SASEGT. The CDR3 runs to 13 residues. The CDR3 sequence: CASSELSGGELFF. The CDR3 region has the DNA TGTGCCAGCAGTGAGCTCTCCGGGGGGGAGCTGTTTTTT.

V usage is TRBV19 and J usage is TRBJ1-5; TRBD1 agrees at 9 bases. With 7 bases clipped from V and 5 bases from J, the junction kept 21 bases outside the gene matches. The CDR3 is made up of 19 amino acids. Germline CDR1 LNHDA, CDR2 SQIVND (reference sequence). The CDR3 nucleotides are TGTGCCAGTAACATCCCCTCCGGACAGGGGCTCGAGGGGTATCAGCCCCAGCATTTT. Amino acid sequence: CASNIPSGQGLEGYQPQHF.

V is TRBV6-6 and J is TRBJ1-4; D remains ambiguous. Germline CDR1 is MNHNY and CDR2 is SVGAGI (reference sequence). This CDR3 contains 16 residues. The V and J ends lost 10 bases and 0 bases respectively, with 18 bases between them. This CDR3 is CATRRAEQTTNEKLFF. CDR3 in DNA: TGTGCCACCCGGCGGGCAGAACAAACAACTAATGAAAAACTGTTTTTT.

The V call is TRBV2, the J call TRBJ1-5; D is uncertain. The germline V gene encodes CDR1 SNHLY and CDR2 FYNNEI. The V end lost 3 bases, the J end lost 7 bases, and 16 bases lay between the germline ends. CDR3 length: 15 amino acids. CDR3 loop: CASSEEKLPGQPQHF. The DNA of the CDR3 is TGTGCCAGCAGTGAGGAAAAACTCCCCGGGCAGCCCCAGCATTTT.

The chain has TRBV5-1 and TRBJ2-2; D not certain. Germline-derived CDR1 and CDR2 are SGHRS and YFSETQ. V lost 0 bases to trimming and J lost 0 bases, with 6 bases between them. The CDR3 has 15 amino acids. The CDR3 nucleotides are TGCGCCAGCAGCTTGGTTGTATCGAACACCGGGGAGCTGTTTTTT. It specifies CASSLVVSNTGELFF.

This chain links TRBV28 with TRBJ1-2; D is undetermined. The CDR3 totals 16 residues. Germline assignment: CDR1 MDHEN and CDR2 SYDVKM. The germline V and J ends were trimmed by 6 bases and 3 bases, with 20 bases remaining between them. The CDR3 DNA reads TGTGCCAGCAGACCGAGCAGGTACGACAAACACTATGGCTACACCTTC. It is translated as CASRPSRYDKHYGYTF.

This clone has only a few counts. The J gene is TRBJ2-5, the V gene TRBV7-9; possible D gene TRBD1, 5 bases. Germline V gene data show CDR1 as SEHNR and CDR2 as FQNEAQ (reference sequence). The CDR3 covers 14 residues. With 4 bases removed from V and 0 bases from J, the gap between germline ends came to 9 bases. The DNA for the CDR3 is TGTGCCAGCAGCTCCCGACAGTACCAAGAGACCCAGTACTTC. As protein: CASSSRQYQETQYF.

The rearrangement links TRBV10-1 to TRBJ2-3, with a tentative D call TRBD2 (5 bases). Trimming took off 2 bases at V and 6 bases at J, with 18 bases between the two ends. This CDR3 comprises 16 residues. The germline V gene encodes CDR1 WNHNN and CDR2 SYGVQD (reference sequence). The CDR3 DNA reads TGCGCCAGCAGTGAGGGCCTACAGAGGGCCTTGGATACGCAGTATTTT. Residues: CASSEGLQRALDTQYF.

The CDR3: CASSEASVTIYNEQFF. CDR3 nucleotide sequence: TGTGCCAGCAGTGAAGCGTCGGTGACAATTTACAATGAGCAGTTCTTC. The chain links TRBV6-1 to TRBJ2-1, with no clear D. This CDR3 spans 16 amino acids. The germline CDR1 and CDR2 sequences are MNHNS and SASEGT. The V gene lost 0 bases and the J gene lost 4 bases, with 13 bases spanning the gap.

This clone was observed a handful of times. The chain links TRBV5-4 to TRBJ1-4, with 7 bases fitting TRBD1. The J segment lost 3 bases and the V segment lost 0 bases, leaving 8 bases of the junction unmatched. The CDR3 has 17 residues. CDR1 and CDR2 (germline): SGHNT, YYREEE (reference sequence). The CDR3 DNA is TGTGCCAGCAGCTTGGTCTATGGGGGACAGCCTAATGAAAAACTGTTTTTT. Its protein product is CASSLVYGGQPNEKLFF.

The rearrangement joins TRBV14 to TRBJ1-2; no definite D call. Trimming stripped 1 base from V and 4 bases from J, with 10 bases between. Germline assignment: CDR1 SGHDN and CDR2 FVKESK. This CDR3 comprises 14 residues. CDR3 nucleotide sequence: TGTGCCAGCAGCCAAGTGATGGGAGGCTATGGCTACACCTTC. Translating it yields CASSQVMGGYGYTF.

V and J are TRBV10-3 and TRBJ2-5; possible D gene TRBD2, 6 bases. The germline V gene has CDR1 ENHRY and CDR2 SYGVKD. The CDR3 consists of 15 residues. V was trimmed by 8 bases and J by 2 bases, leaving 18 bases between them. The CDR3 DNA reads TGTGCCATCGGCTCGGGGGACGTCCCACAAGAGACCCAGTACTTC. This sequence encodes CAIGSGDVPQETQYF.

This clone has more than one count but fewer than ten. V usage is TRBV7-9 and J usage is TRBJ2-1, with 11 bases that match TRBD2. Germline loops: CDR1 SEHNR, CDR2 FQNEAQ (reference sequence). This CDR3 spans 19 amino acids. After removal of 1 base from V and 5 bases from J, the junction contained 13 bases not matched to a gene. Here the CDR3 DNA reads TGTGCCAGCAGCTTAGTATTTTTGGGAGTTAGCGGGGGGGACAATGAGCAGTTCTTC. It is translated as CASSLVFLGVSGGDNEQFF.